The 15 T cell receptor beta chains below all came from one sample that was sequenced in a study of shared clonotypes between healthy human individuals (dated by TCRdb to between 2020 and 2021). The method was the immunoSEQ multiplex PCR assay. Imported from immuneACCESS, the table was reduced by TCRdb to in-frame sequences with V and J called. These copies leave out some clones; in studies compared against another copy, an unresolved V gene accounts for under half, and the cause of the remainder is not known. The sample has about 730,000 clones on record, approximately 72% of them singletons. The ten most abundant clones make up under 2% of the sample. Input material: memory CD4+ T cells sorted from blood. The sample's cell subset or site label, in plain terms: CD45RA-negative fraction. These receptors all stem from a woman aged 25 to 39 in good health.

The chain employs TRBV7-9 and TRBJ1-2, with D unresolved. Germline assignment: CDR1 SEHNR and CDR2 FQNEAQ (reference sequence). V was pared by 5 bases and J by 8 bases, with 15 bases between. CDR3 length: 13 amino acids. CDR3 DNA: TGTGCCAGCAGCCCCTTGGCGGAGAGCGGCTACACCTTC. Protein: CASSPLAESGYTF.

CDR3 sequence reads: CASSLLAGGDNEQFF. The CDR3 DNA reads as TGTGCCAGCAGCTTACTGGCGGGAGGGGACAATGAGCAGTTCTTC. V usage is TRBV7-9 and J usage is TRBJ2-1; TRBD2 matches 9 bases. Germline-derived CDR1 and CDR2 are SEHNR and FQNEAQ (reference sequence). The CDR3 is 15 residues long. The V and J ends lost 2 bases and 5 bases, in that order; junction bases with no gene match: 4.

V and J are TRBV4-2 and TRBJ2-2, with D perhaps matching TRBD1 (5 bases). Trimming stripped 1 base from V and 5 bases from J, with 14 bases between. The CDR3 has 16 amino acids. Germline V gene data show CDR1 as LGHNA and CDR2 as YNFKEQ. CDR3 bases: TGTGCCAGCAGCCAAGTGGGGTTAGGGGAAACCGGGGAGCTGTTTTTT. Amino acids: CASSQVGLGETGELFF.

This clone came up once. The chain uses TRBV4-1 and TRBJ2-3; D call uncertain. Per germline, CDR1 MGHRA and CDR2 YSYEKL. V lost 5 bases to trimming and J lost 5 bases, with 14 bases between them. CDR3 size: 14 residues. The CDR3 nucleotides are TGCGCCAGCAGCTCTCGGACGCCTCAAGATACGCAGTATTTT. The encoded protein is CASSSRTPQDTQYF.

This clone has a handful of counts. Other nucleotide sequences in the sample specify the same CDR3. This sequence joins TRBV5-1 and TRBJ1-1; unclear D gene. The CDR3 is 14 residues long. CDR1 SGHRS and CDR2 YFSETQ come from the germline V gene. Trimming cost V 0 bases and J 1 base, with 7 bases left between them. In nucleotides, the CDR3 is TGCGCCAGCAGCTTGGAATCAGGGAACACTGAAGCTTTCTTT. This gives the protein CASSLESGNTEAFF.

This CDR3 reads CASCTSGRAGDEQYF. CDR3 bases: TGTGCCAGCTGTACGAGCGGGAGGGCGGGTGACGAGCAGTACTTC. The chain uses TRBV6-5 and TRBJ2-7, with TRBD2 identical over 10 bases. The germline CDR1 and CDR2 sequences are MNHEY and SVGAGI. The J segment lost 5 bases and the V segment lost 8 bases, leaving 12 bases of the junction unmatched. The CDR3 loop spans 15 amino acids.

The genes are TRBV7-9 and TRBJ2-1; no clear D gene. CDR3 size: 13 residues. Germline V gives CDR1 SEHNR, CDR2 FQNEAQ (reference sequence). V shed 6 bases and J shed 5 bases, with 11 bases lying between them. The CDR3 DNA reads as TGTGCCAGCAGGTCTGACGCCAACAATGAGCAGTTCTTC. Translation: CASRSDANNEQFF.

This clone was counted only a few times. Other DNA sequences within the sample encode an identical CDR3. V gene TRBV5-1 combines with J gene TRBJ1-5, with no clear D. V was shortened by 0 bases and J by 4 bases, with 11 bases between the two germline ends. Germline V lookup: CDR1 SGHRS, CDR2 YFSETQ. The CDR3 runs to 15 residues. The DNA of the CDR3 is TGCGCCAGCAGCTTGGAGGGCGGAGGAAATCAGCCCCAGCATTTT. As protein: CASSLEGGGNQPQHF.

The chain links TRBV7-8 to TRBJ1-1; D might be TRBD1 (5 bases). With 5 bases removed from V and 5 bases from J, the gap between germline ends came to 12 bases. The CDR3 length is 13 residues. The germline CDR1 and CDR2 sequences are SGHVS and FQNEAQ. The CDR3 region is CASSKTVLTEAFF. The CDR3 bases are TGTGCCAGCAGCAAGACAGTGTTGACTGAAGCTTTCTTT.

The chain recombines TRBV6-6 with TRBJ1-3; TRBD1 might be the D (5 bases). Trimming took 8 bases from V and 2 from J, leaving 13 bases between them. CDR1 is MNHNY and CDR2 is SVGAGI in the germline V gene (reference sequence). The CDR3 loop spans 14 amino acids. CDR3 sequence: CASGAKSTGNTIYF. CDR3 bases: TGTGCCAGCGGGGCCAAATCTACTGGAAACACCATATATTTT.

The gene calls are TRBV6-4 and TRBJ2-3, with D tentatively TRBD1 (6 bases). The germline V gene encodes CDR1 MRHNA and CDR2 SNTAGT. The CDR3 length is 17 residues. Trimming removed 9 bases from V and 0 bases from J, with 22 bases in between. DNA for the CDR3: TGTGCCAGAAATACAGGGCGTCGGGGTCCTAGCACAGATACGCAGTATTTT. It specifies CARNTGRRGPSTDTQYF.

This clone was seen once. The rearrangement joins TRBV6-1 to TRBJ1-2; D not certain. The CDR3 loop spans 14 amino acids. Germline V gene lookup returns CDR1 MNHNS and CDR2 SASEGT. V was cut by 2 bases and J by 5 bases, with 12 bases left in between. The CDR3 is CASSERASAYGYTF. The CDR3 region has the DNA TGTGCCAGCAGTGAAAGGGCGTCTGCATATGGCTACACCTTC.

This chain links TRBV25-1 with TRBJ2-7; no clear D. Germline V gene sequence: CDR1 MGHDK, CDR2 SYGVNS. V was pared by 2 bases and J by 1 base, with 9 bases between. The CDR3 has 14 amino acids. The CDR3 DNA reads TGTGCCAGCAGTGAACCCGGGCAGTCCTACGAGCAGTACTTC. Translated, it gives CASSEPGQSYEQYF.

The CDR3 here is CASSLGTSGKQETQYF. For the CDR3, the DNA is TGTGCCAGCAGCTTGGGGACTAGCGGGAAGCAAGAGACCCAGTACTTC. The gene calls are TRBV5-8 and TRBJ2-5; TRBD2 matches at 12 bases. Germline CDR1 SGHTS, CDR2 YDEGEE. The CDR3 sequence is 16 residues long. Trimming removed 0 bases from V and 2 bases from J; junction bases left unmatched: 2.

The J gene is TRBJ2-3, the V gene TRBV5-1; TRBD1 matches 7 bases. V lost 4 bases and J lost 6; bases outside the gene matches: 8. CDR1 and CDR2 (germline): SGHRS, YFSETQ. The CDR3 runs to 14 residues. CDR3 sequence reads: CASSRGQEWDTQYF. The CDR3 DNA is TGCGCCAGCAGCAGAGGACAGGAGTGGGATACGCAGTATTTT.